This TCR beta chain originates from a study of T cell changes during pregnancy in multiple sclerosis. Data came from immunoSEQ multiplex PCR; TCRdb stores just in-frame clones and leaves some out. The sample yields about 40,000 clones, approximately 94% seen once. V shed 0 bases and J 4 bases; nucleotides not matched to a gene: 8. The CDR3 loop spans 17 amino acids. Germline assignment: CDR1 MNHEY and CDR2 SMNVEV (reference sequence). This clone was counted a single time. The chain combines TRBV27 with TRBJ2-1; 8 bases agree with TRBD2. This receptor was taken from a female donor with multiple sclerosis, enrolled in a pregnancy study. The sequencing here drew on peripheral blood, taken in the third trimester of pregnancy. The CDR3: CASSLSGLAGIYNEQFF. CDR3 nucleotide sequence: TGTGCCAGCAGTTTATCCGGGCTAGCGGGTATTTACAATGAGCAGTTCTTC.